Below, 24 T cell receptor beta chains from the same sample are listed, as sequenced in a study of blood T cell repertoires in COVID-19. Only in-frame clones appear in the TCRdb table, and some are missing; sequencing was by immunoSEQ multiplex PCR. This table has some 300,000 clones, approximately 86% appearing once. The sample was peripheral blood. The receptor source for this set is a man between 65 and 85 years old with acute or convalescent COVID-19.

The rearrangement uses TRBV4-2 and TRBJ2-1; D is undetermined. Germline-derived CDR1 and CDR2 are LGHNA and YNFKEQ. V was clipped by 1 base and J by 12 bases, with 22 bases between them. This CDR3 contains 16 residues. CDR3 loop: CASSQGSEYYGVGQFF. The CDR3 DNA reads TGTGCCAGCAGCCAAGGGAGCGAGTATTATGGCGTAGGGCAGTTCTTC.

The chain joins TRBV5-4 to TRBJ2-1, with D uncertain. This CDR3 contains 15 residues. CDR1 SGHNT and CDR2 YYREEE come from the germline V gene (reference sequence). Trimming removed 5 bases at V and 0 bases at J, with 12 bases between. CDR3 residues: CASSPISRSYNEQFF. The CDR3 nucleotides are TGTGCCAGCAGTCCAATAAGCCGCTCCTACAATGAGCAGTTCTTC.

The chain uses TRBV7-8 and TRBJ2-7; D remains unclear. Per germline, CDR1 SGHVS and CDR2 FQNEAQ. The CDR3 totals 12 residues. Trimming pared 4 bases from V and 3 bases from J, leaving 7 bases between. The CDR3, as DNA: TGTGCCAGCAGCTCGACAATCTACGAGCAGTACTTC. It specifies CASSSTIYEQYF.

This clone was counted a single time. The gene calls are TRBV19 and TRBJ1-1, with unresolved D. V shed 3 bases and J shed 4 bases, with 15 bases lying between them. The germline V gene has CDR1 LNHDA and CDR2 SQIVND (reference sequence). CDR3 length: 15 residues. The CDR3 loop is CASSMAIGPGTEAFF. The CDR3, as DNA: TGTGCCAGTAGTATGGCAATCGGTCCGGGCACTGAAGCTTTCTTT.

The chain joins TRBV28 to TRBJ1-1, with 8 bases lining up with TRBD1. J gave up 7 bases and V 4 bases, and 11 bases lay outside the gene matches. Germline V CDR1 and CDR2: MDHEN, SYDVKM. The CDR3 extends over 15 amino acids. The CDR3, as DNA: TGTGCCAGCAGTTACGGGACAGGCCTACCCAATGAAGCTTTCTTT. It codes for CASSYGTGLPNEAFF.

The rearrangement uses TRBV19 and TRBJ1-2; D gene ambiguous. This CDR3 spans 13 amino acids. V gave up 2 bases and J gave up 7 bases, with 11 bases separating them. Germline V gene data show CDR1 as LNHDA and CDR2 as SQIVND (reference sequence). CDR3 nucleotides: TGTGCCAGTAGTATATACTTAAGGAGTGGCTACACCTTC. It translates to CASSIYLRSGYTF.

As DNA, the CDR3 is TGTGCCAGCAGCTTCGACAGGGGAGGATCTGAAGCTTTCTTT. It translates to CASSFDRGGSEAFF. The rearrangement uses TRBV11-1 and TRBJ1-1, with TRBD1 matching 8 bases. CDR3 length: 14 residues. Germline assignment: CDR1 SGHAT and CDR2 FQDESV (reference sequence). V shed 3 bases and J 6 bases; nucleotides not matched to a gene: 6.

A single count supports this clone. The J gene is TRBJ2-1, the V gene TRBV6-2 or TRBV6-3, with 13 nucleotides matching TRBD2. CDR3 length: 18 amino acids. Germline V gene sequence: CDR1 MNHEY, CDR2 SVGEGT. J was trimmed by 7 bases and V by 2 bases; bases with no gene match: 11. The DNA of the CDR3 is TGTGCCAGCAGTTACAATCCGCGGGGGACTAGCGGGATAAATGAGCAGTTCTTC. Amino acid sequence: CASSYNPRGTSGINEQFF.

The chain couples TRBV6-6 to TRBJ1-5, with 7 bases that match TRBD1. Unmatched junction bases numbered 10, after V lost 5 bases and J lost 0 bases. CDR1 is MNHNY, CDR2 SVGAGI, per germline (reference sequence). The CDR3 has 17 amino acids. This CDR3 reads CASSRLSTGSSNQPQHF. For the CDR3, the DNA is TGTGCCAGCAGTCGACTATCGACAGGGAGTAGCAATCAGCCCCAGCATTTT.

There are a few counts of this clone. The chain links TRBV24-1 to TRBJ2-3; perhaps TRBD2 as D (6 bases). The CDR3 runs 14 residues. Looked up from germline, CDR1 is KGHDR and CDR2 is SFDVKD. Trimming cost V 8 bases and J 2 bases, with 13 bases left between them. The CDR3 loop is CATKAAGITDTQYF. The CDR3 DNA reads TGTGCCACCAAAGCGGCGGGGATCACAGATACGCAGTATTTT.

The chain has TRBV6-6 and TRBJ2-5; 7 bases fit TRBD2. The length of the CDR3 is 16 residues. Germline V gene sequence: CDR1 MNHNY, CDR2 SVGAGI (reference sequence). The V gene end was trimmed by 0 bases and the J gene end by 4 bases; junction bases not matched to a gene: 8. The DNA for the CDR3 is TGTGCCAGCAGTTACTCGAATCTAGCGGCAGGAGAGACCCAGTACTTC. Encoded protein: CASSYSNLAAGETQYF.

The chain uses TRBV10-3 and TRBJ1-2; TRBD1 agrees at 7 bases. CDR3 size: 13 residues. Trimming at V came to 7 bases and at J to 7 bases, leaving 9 bases not matched to a gene. The germline CDR1 and CDR2 sequences are ENHRY and SYGVKD. The CDR3 DNA follows: TGTGCCATCAACACAGGGGATGGGCTTGGCTACACCTTC. Translation gives CAINTGDGLGYTF.

This chain uses TRBV9 with TRBJ2-7; 10 bases are a match to TRBD1. The V segment lost 0 bases and the J segment 8 bases; nucleotides outside the gene matches: 8. CDR1 is SGDLS, CDR2 YYNGEE, per germline. The length of the CDR3 is 15 residues. CDR3 DNA: TGTGCCAGCAGCGTAGAAGGGACAGGGGCTATCAAGCAGTACTTC. Its protein product is CASSVEGTGAIKQYF.

This clone showed up just once. DNA of the CDR3: TGCGCCAGCAGCGTACCACCGGGACTAGCGGGAACCGGCGGGGAGCTGTTTTTT. This gives the protein CASSVPPGLAGTGGELFF. The chain combines TRBV10-2 with TRBJ2-2; 13 nucleotides match TRBD2. From germline, CDR1 is WSHSY and CDR2 SAAADI. V was clipped by 6 bases and J by 7 bases; unmatched bases: 14. This CDR3 region has 18 residues.

The rearrangement links TRBV18 to TRBJ1-6; no clear D gene. Germline V gene data show CDR1 as KGHSH and CDR2 as LQKENI. The CDR3 consists of 15 residues. Deletions cut 2 bases from V and 10 bases from J, with 15 bases between. The CDR3 protein is CASSPDQAGYSPLHF. DNA for the CDR3: TGTGCCAGCTCACCAGATCAGGCAGGTTACTCACCCCTCCACTTT.

This clone was observed a single time. V is TRBV3-1 (or the pseudogene TRBV3-2) and J is TRBJ2-1; TRBD1 agrees at 8 bases. J was trimmed by 2 bases and V by 4 bases; bases with no gene match: 4. The V gene's germline CDR1 is LGHDT and CDR2 YNNKEL (reference sequence). The CDR3 runs 15 residues. CDR3 in amino acids: CASSPAGGPYNEQFF. CDR3 sequence (DNA): TGTGCCAGCAGCCCAGCAGGGGGCCCCTACAATGAGCAGTTCTTC.

V is TRBV24-1 and J is TRBJ1-1; D gene unclear. The germline V gene has CDR1 KGHDR and CDR2 SFDVKD. The V gene lost 4 bases and the J gene lost 7 bases, with 15 bases spanning the gap. The CDR3 covers 14 residues. The CDR3 loop is CATSDPRTGSEAFF. Written as DNA, the CDR3 is TGTGCCACCAGTGACCCAAGGACGGGGAGTGAAGCTTTCTTT.

This clone has just a few counts. DNA of the CDR3: TGCAGCGTTAGCTTGAACACTGAAGCTTTCTTT. Its protein product is CSVSLNTEAFF. The gene calls are TRBV29-1 and TRBJ1-1; D is undetermined. CDR1 SQVTM and CDR2 ANQGSEA come from the germline V gene. Between the trimmed V and J ends, which lost 5 bases and 0 bases, there was a span of 4 bases. The CDR3 is made up of 11 amino acids.

The chain employs TRBV19 and TRBJ2-1; 14 bases fit TRBD2. The CDR3 totals 14 residues. Germline-derived CDR1 and CDR2 are LNHDA and SQIVND (reference sequence). V dropped 5 bases and J dropped 15; count of bases not matched to a gene: 9. CDR3 DNA: TGTGCCAGTAGTTCCCCGGGACTAGCGGGAGTGTCGTTCTTC. Its translation is CASSSPGLAGVSFF.

V is TRBV27 and J is TRBJ2-7; no clear D. Trimming cost V 5 bases and J 0 bases, with 14 bases left between them. The CDR3 is 15 amino acids. Per germline, CDR1 MNHEY and CDR2 SMNVEV (reference sequence). Here the CDR3 DNA reads TGTGCCAGCAGTCCTCAGGCAGGTGCCTCCTACGAGCAGTACTTC. Its translation: CASSPQAGASYEQYF.

In this sample, this clone turned up a few times. CDR3 sequence: CAGHSTEKLFF. As DNA, the CDR3 is TGTGCCGGACACTCGACTGAAAAACTGTTTTTT. The chain uses TRBV30 and TRBJ1-4; maybe TRBD1 (5 bases). Between the trimmed V and J ends, which lost 8 bases and 7 bases, there was a span of 11 bases. Germline V CDR1 and CDR2: GTSNPN, SVGIG (reference sequence). This CDR3 has 11 amino acids.

The rearrangement links TRBV3-1 (or the pseudogene TRBV3-2) to TRBJ2-1; 7 bases agree with TRBD2. The CDR3 sequence is 16 residues long. Germline-derived CDR1 and CDR2 are LGHDT and YNNKEL (reference sequence). With V trimmed by 4 bases and J by 4 bases, 10 bases remained unmatched. The DNA for the CDR3 is TGTGCCAGCAGCCCAAGCGGGTCTAGCGGTTACAATGAGCAGTTCTTC. Amino acid sequence: CASSPSGSSGYNEQFF.

This clone came up a few times. The chain couples TRBV9 to TRBJ1-3, with TRBD1 matching over 9 bases. The CDR3 covers 18 residues. Trimming took 0 bases from V and 0 from J; bases not matched to a gene: 7. Per germline, CDR1 SGDLS and CDR2 YYNGEE. CDR3: CASSVGGGTGTSGNTIYF. The CDR3 coding sequence is TGTGCCAGCAGCGTAGGGGGAGGGACAGGGACCTCTGGAAACACCATATATTTT.

This rearrangement joins TRBV9 to TRBJ2-5, with TRBD2 matching 12 bases. The CDR3 consists of 17 residues. From germline, CDR1 is SGDLS and CDR2 YYNGEE. The J segment lost 1 base and the V segment lost 0 bases, leaving 4 bases of the junction unmatched. In DNA form, the CDR3 reads TGTGCCAGCAGCGTAGGCCTAGCGGGGGGGGGCCAAGAGACCCAGTACTTC. Amino acids: CASSVGLAGGGQETQYF.